The rows below give T cell receptor beta chains drawn from one sample of a study of response to subunit inactivated influenza vaccine. TCRdb ran MiXCR on the RT-PCR reads and lists one entry per CDR3 protein. This sample has fewer than 250,000 distinct CDR3 sequences, with approximately 15% found just once. The source was CD8+ T cells sorted from PBMCs, collected roughly 5 days after vaccination. Receptor source: a man in his forties or fifties who received an inactivated influenza vaccine. The CDR3 runs from the conserved cysteine through the conserved F or W. A D gene is named only where the DNA matches it firmly. Clone size appears in some rows only: once, few, many, or a class for an expanded clone.

>.|TRBJ2-7|TRBV27|TRBD1
CASSSGTGIYEQYF
TGTGCCAGCAGTTCCGGGACAGGGATCTACGAGCAGTACTTC
>few|TRBJ1-2|TRBV28|.
CASSFPSGRANYGYTF
TGTGCCAGCAGTTTCCCGAGCGGCAGGGCGAACTATGGCTACACCTTC
>few|TRBJ2-1|TRBV11-2|TRBD2
CASSLVGTSKYNEQFF
TGTGCCAGCAGCTTAGTTGGGACTAGCAAGTACAATGAGCAGTTCTTC
>.|TRBJ2-2|TRBV12-3/TRBV12-4|TRBD2
CASSQSGLANTGELFF
TGTGCCAGCAGTCAGTCGGGACTAGCGAACACCGGGGAGCTGTTTTTT
>few|TRBJ2-7|TRBV5-1|TRBD2
CASSLAGSSGGMGEQYF
TGCGCCAGCAGCTTGGCCGGTTCTAGCGGGGGCATGGGGGAGCAGTACTTC
>.|TRBJ2-2|TRBV9|TRBD2
CASSTGTTSGGNTGELFF
TGTGCCAGCAGCACGGGAACCACTAGCGGGGGAAACACCGGGGAGCTGTTTTTT
>.|TRBJ2-1|TRBV7-9|.
CASSGRGDGGPHEQFF
TGTGCCAGCAGCGGTAGAGGGGACGGAGGCCCACATGAGCAGTTCTTC
>.|TRBJ2-2|TRBV3-1|.
CASSQILTGELFF
TGTGCCAGCAGCCAGATTCTAACCGGGGAGCTGTTTTTT
>.|TRBJ2-1|TRBV7-6|.
CASSLDAASGEQFF
TGTGCCAGCAGCTTAGATGCGGCCAGTGGAGAGCAGTTCTTC
>few|TRBJ2-7|TRBV29-1|.
CSVEGGIVDEQYF
TGCAGCGTTGAGGGCGGGATCGTGGACGAGCAGTACTTC
>.|TRBJ2-5|TRBV27|.
CASRAVGLYQETQYF
TGTGCCAGTCGGGCAGTGGGTCTGTACCAAGAGACCCAGTACTTC
>few|TRBJ2-1|TRBV14|.
CASSQAWYEQFF
TGTGCCAGCAGCCAAGCCTGGTATGAGCAGTTCTTC
>.|TRBJ2-2|TRBV7-9|.
CASSSLEVSGYTGELFF
TGTGCCAGCAGCTCACTCGAGGTTAGCGGATACACCGGGGAGCTGTTTTTT
>few|TRBJ1-1|TRBV6-2/TRBV6-3|.
CASSYSVGMNTEAFF
TGTGCCAGCAGTTACTCTGTGGGGATGAACACTGAAGCTTTCTTT
>.|TRBJ2-5|TRBV7-8|TRBD2
CASRPMALAGVRETQYF
TGTGCCAGCAGACCGATGGCGCTAGCGGGAGTAAGGGAGACCCAGTACTTC
>few|TRBJ1-1|TRBV29-1|.
CSVEDIIPRQGIMNTEAFF
TGCAGCGTTGAAGATATAATCCCGCGGCAGGGGATAATGAACACTGAAGCTTTCTTT
>.|TRBJ2-7|TRBV6-5|TRBD2
CASSYSREGYEQYF
TGTGCCAGCAGTTACTCGAGGGAGGGCTACGAGCAGTACTTC
>.|TRBJ1-2|TRBV6-2/TRBV6-3|.
CASSLRFGFLPTRDYGYTF
TGTGCCAGCAGTTTGAGGTTTGGTTTCCTACCCACGCGCGACTATGGCTACACCTTC
>few|TRBJ1-6|TRBV4-3|.
CASSQGGGDSPLHF
TGCGCCAGCAGCCAGGGGGGCGGAGATTCACCCCTCCACTTT
>few|TRBJ2-3|TRBV3-1|.
CASSRISGPDADTQYF
TGTGCCAGCAGCCGCATAAGCGGGCCAGACGCAGATACGCAGTATTTT
>.|TRBJ2-5|TRBV5-6|.
CASSSPVRPNQETQYF
TGTGCCAGCAGCTCCCCTGTTCGGCCGAACCAAGAGACCCAGTACTTC
>.|TRBJ2-1|TRBV6-1|.
CASSGQGGGLNEQFF
TGTGCCAGCAGCGGTCAAGGGGGGGGGCTCAATGAGCAGTTCTTC
>.|TRBJ1-2|TRBV14|TRBD1
CASSQVMGQGNYGYTF
TGTGCCAGCAGCCAAGTTATGGGACAGGGGAACTATGGCTACACCTTC
>.|TRBJ2-7|TRBV2|TRBD1
CASRSPGTGINEQYF
TGTGCCAGCAGGAGCCCCGGGACAGGGATTAACGAGCAGTACTTC
>.|TRBJ2-6|TRBV12-3/TRBV12-4|.
CASSLRGPGANVLTF
TGTGCCAGCAGTTTGAGAGGGCCCGGGGCCAACGTCCTGACTTTC
>few|TRBJ2-1|TRBV7-9|TRBD2
CASSSSTAGLAVHEQFF
TGTGCCAGCAGCTCTAGTACGGCAGGACTAGCTGTCCATGAGCAGTTCTTC
>few|TRBJ2-7|TRBV5-6|TRBD2
CASSFSGTSYEQYF
TGTGCCAGCAGCTTTAGCGGGACTTCTTACGAGCAGTACTTC
>.|TRBJ2-3|TRBV7-6|TRBD2
CASSRGLAGEITDTQYF
TGTGCCAGCAGCAGAGGACTAGCGGGAGAGATTACAGATACGCAGTATTTT